This T cell receptor beta chain was recorded in a study of early stage breast cancer tumors. Study-level points and caveats: Tumors had approximately 2.7-fold higher T cell density and higher clonality than adjacent normal breast tissue.

The table came from immunoSEQ multiplex PCR; TCRdb's copy has only in-frame clones and leaves some out. Counted here are about 72,000 clones, more than 60% occurring once; the ten biggest clones make up about 3.6%. In regard to this clone: Antigen specificity is unknown.

The CDR3 loop spans 16 amino acids. Germline V gives CDR1 MNHEY, CDR2 SMNVEV (reference sequence). J gave up 4 bases and V 6 bases, and 12 bases lay outside the gene matches. The chain has TRBV27 and TRBJ1-2; 9 bases align to TRBD1. Sequenced: blood. This TCR derives from a person between 60 and 69 years old with breast cancer. CDR3 DNA sequence: TGTGCCAGCAGCCCCCTCGACAGGGGGGCATCCTATGGCTACACCTTC. Amino acids: CASSPLDRGASYGYTF.